The 9 T cell receptor beta chains presented below share a single source sample, sequenced in a study of CXCR3-negative and CXCR3-positive naive CD8 T cells. Libraries of TRB cDNA were made by 5' RACE and carried UMIs. TCRdb derives one entry per CDR3 protein from the 5' RACE reads, leaving out DNA. The sample table includes approximately 58,000 distinct CDR3 sequences. Sequenced: naive CXCR3- CD8+ T cells from blood. As for subset: CD45RO-CCR7+CD27+CD95- naive CD8+ T cells lacking CXCR3 (TNR3-). The receptor set was obtained from a human donor in good health. Some clones in this sample may be carry-over from other donors' samples.

The chain carries TRBV25-1 and TRBJ2-1; TCRdb selects TRBD1, and the lack of DNA leaves this call unchecked. Germline CDR1 is MGHDK and CDR2 is SYGVNS. The CDR3 loop spans 14 amino acids. CDR3 in amino acids: CATWDRDPRNEQFF. The full variable domain, its missing parts supplied by reference TRBV25-1 and TRBJ2-1, is EADIYQTPRYLVIGTGKKITLECSQTMGHDKMYWYQQDPGMELHLIHYSYGVNSTEKGDLSSESTVSRIRTEHFPLTLESARPSHTSQYLCATWDRDPRNEQFFGPGTRLTVL.

The chain combines TRBV7-2 with TRBJ2-3; without DNA, the TCRdb call of TRBD1 cannot be checked. Germline V gene data show CDR1 as SGHTA and CDR2 as FQGNSA. The CDR3 spans 14 residues. The CDR3 sequence: CASSSLGAADTQYF.

This rearrangement joins TRBV10-3 to TRBJ2-7. The CDR3 totals 12 residues. CDR1 and CDR2 (germline): ENHRY, SYGVKD. The chain's CDR3 is CAISESMPEQYF.

This chain joins TRBV6-2 or TRBV6-3 and TRBJ2-1; the TRBD1 assignment by TCRdb is unverifiable without DNA. Germline assignment: CDR1 MNHEY and CDR2 SVGEGT. The CDR3 length is 18 residues. CDR3: CASSSWPGQGTPNNEQFF.

V gene TRBV27 combines with J gene TRBJ2-7. Germline assignment: CDR1 MNHEY and CDR2 SMNVEV (reference sequence). This CDR3 comprises 11 residues. The CDR3 reads CASSSRSEQYF.

The rearrangement links TRBV29-1 to TRBJ2-7; TCRdb names TRBD1, which stays unverified in the absence of DNA. The CDR3 contains 13 residues. CDR1 and CDR2 from the germline V gene are SQVTM and ANQGSEA. CDR3 in amino acids: CSVESRGPGEQYF.

This rearrangement joins TRBV20-1 to TRBJ2-7; the TCRdb call, TRBD2, lacks DNA for checking. The CDR3 has 15 residues. Germline CDR1 DFQATT, CDR2 SNEGSKA (reference sequence). CDR3 sequence: CSARPGLSPYYEQYF.

The rearrangement joins TRBV6-2 or TRBV6-3 to TRBJ2-7; TCRdb lists TRBD1, though no DNA is available to test this call. Per germline, CDR1 MNHEY and CDR2 SVGEGT. The CDR3 sequence is 15 residues long. The CDR3 region is CASSPVARETYEQYF.

The V call is TRBV7-9, the J call TRBJ1-1. Germline CDR1 and CDR2: SEHNR and FQNEAQ (reference sequence). The CDR3 totals 13 residues. The CDR3: CASSLVVNTEAFF. Looking up the rest from reference TRBV7-9 and TRBJ1-1 gives the full variable domain: DTGVSQNPRHKITKRGQNVTFRCDPISEHNRLYWYRQTLGQGPEFLTYFQNEAQLEKSRLLSDRFSAERPKGSFSTLEIQRTEQGDSAMYLCASSLVVNTEAFFGQGTRLTVV.